These T cell receptor beta chains were read from a single sample in a study of Graves' ophthalmopathy and Graves' hyperthyroidism. From the multiplex PCR reads, TCRdb called clonotypes with MiXCR, one entry per CDR3 protein. This sample has under 250,000 distinct CDR3 sequences, with approximately 29% found just once. The specimen was peripheral blood. The receptor set was obtained from a man aged 45-60 years with Graves' ophthalmopathy. The CDR3 runs from the conserved cysteine through the conserved F or W. D genes are given only for firm matches. Clone sizes are given selectively: once, few, many, or a class where the clone is expanded.

cdr3_aa | cdr3_nt | clone_size | cdr3_length | v_call | d_call | j_call
CASKPRAGEGLSQPQHF | TGTGCCAGCAAACCAAGGGCAGGGGAAGGTTTAAGTCAGCCCCAGCATTTT | . | 17 | TRBV28 | . | TRBJ1-5
CASSQVWGAIRYF | TGTGCCAGCAGCCAAGTATGGGGGGCGATTCGGTACTTC | many | 13 | TRBV14 | . | TRBJ2-4
CASSGFRLAKNIQYF | TGTGCCAGTTCCGGATTTAGGCTAGCCAAAAACATTCAGTACTTC | many | 15 | TRBV19 | . | TRBJ2-4
CASSLEAFGGSQPQHF | TGTGCCAGCAGCTTAGAGGCGTTCGGGGGCAGCCAGCCCCAGCATTTT | few | 16 | TRBV11-2 | . | TRBJ1-5
CASSALPTENTIYF | TGTGCCAGCAGTGCTCTGCCGACAGAAAACACCATATATTTT | many | 14 | TRBV28 | . | TRBJ1-3
CASSLTWYEQYF | TGTGCCAGCAGTTTGACTTGGTACGAGCAGTACTTC | many | 12 | TRBV28 | . | TRBJ2-7
CASSWTGGSETQYF | TGTGCCAGCAGCTGGACAGGGGGCTCCGAGACCCAGTACTTC | many | 14 | TRBV7-3 | TRBD1 | TRBJ2-5
CAWRETGDYGYTF | TGTGCCTGGAGAGAGACAGGAGACTATGGCTACACCTTC | many | 13 | TRBV30 | . | TRBJ1-2
CASSEGLSNTEAFF | TGTGCCAGCAGTGAGGGGCTGTCAAACACTGAAGCTTTCTTT | many | 14 | TRBV2 | . | TRBJ1-1
CSAFTGASYTF | TGCAGTGCGTTCACAGGGGCTAGCTACACCTTC | . | 11 | TRBV20-1 | TRBD1 | TRBJ1-2
CASSLVRERILSSYEQYF | TGTGCCAGCAGCTTAGTACGGGAGCGGATTTTGAGCTCCTACGAGCAGTACTTC | many | 18 | TRBV11-1 | . | TRBJ2-7
CASSGGVTGGASFF | TGTGCCAGCAGCGGCGGGGTTACGGGGGGCGCGTCTTTCTTT | many | 14 | TRBV6-5 | . | TRBJ1-1
CASGTSVSGEQFF | TGTGCCAGCGGGACTAGCGTTTCTGGTGAGCAGTTCTTC | . | 13 | TRBV10-3 | TRBD2 | TRBJ2-1
CASSQDSVGDYGYTF | TGCGCCAGCAGCCAAGATTCGGTGGGGGACTATGGCTACACCTTC | many | 15 | TRBV4-1 | . | TRBJ1-2
CASKSGANTGELFF | TGTGCCAGCAAATCAGGAGCGAACACCGGGGAGCTGTTTTTT | many | 14 | TRBV12-3/TRBV12-4 | . | TRBJ2-2
CASSDNRGSPLHF | TGTGCCAGCAGTGACAACCGAGGATCACCCCTCCACTTT | many | 13 | TRBV6-1 | . | TRBJ1-6
CASSQDYDSTGELFF | TGTGCCAGCAGCCAAGATTACGACAGCACCGGGGAGCTGTTTTTT | many | 15 | TRBV4-2 | . | TRBJ2-2
CASIPTAVTGELFF | TGTGCCAGCATCCCAACGGCGGTCACCGGGGAGCTGTTTTTT | many | 14 | TRBV28 | . | TRBJ2-2
CASSPPRDLVTEAFF | TGTGCCAGCAGCCCCCCGAGAGACCTAGTCACTGAAGCTTTCTTT | many | 15 | TRBV11-2 | . | TRBJ1-1
CSARGPWGPGQVHF | TGCAGTGCTAGGGGCCCCTGGGGACCGGGACAGGTGCACTTC | . | 14 | TRBV20-1 | TRBD1 | TRBJ2-5
CASRPTGQGLDEQYF | TGTGCCAGTAGACCAACGGGACAGGGGTTAGACGAGCAGTACTTC | . | 15 | TRBV19 | TRBD1 | TRBJ2-7
CASSLDLGSYEQYF | TGTGCCAGCAGCTTAGATCTGGGATCCTACGAGCAGTACTTC | . | 14 | TRBV11-3 | . | TRBJ2-7
CASSLTTTGGKETQYF | TGCGCCAGCAGCTTGACCACGACAGGGGGGAAAGAGACCCAGTACTTC | many | 16 | TRBV5-1 | TRBD1 | TRBJ2-5
CASSSNLNTEAFF | TGTGCCAGCAGTTCTAACCTGAACACTGAAGCTTTCTTT | many | 13 | TRBV6-5 | . | TRBJ1-1
CASSSFSTTGREQYF | TGTGCCAGCAGCTCCTTCTCCACTACAGGGCGCGAGCAGTACTTC | many | 15 | TRBV13 | . | TRBJ2-7
CSAPGTGVSQYF | TGCAGTGCTCCTGGGACAGGGGTGTCCCAGTACTTC | many | 12 | TRBV20-1 | TRBD1 | TRBJ2-5
CASSLTGAGQPQHF | TGCGCCAGCAGCTTGACAGGGGCTGGGCAGCCCCAGCATTTT | . | 14 | TRBV5-1 | TRBD1 | TRBJ1-5
CASSIRVLSFTNTGELFF | TGTGCCAGTAGTATAAGGGTCCTCTCCTTTACGAACACCGGGGAGCTGTTTTTT | many | 18 | TRBV19 | . | TRBJ2-2
CASSLSAGGDYGYTF | TGTGCCAGCAGTTTATCGGCCGGGGGGGACTATGGCTACACCTTC | many | 15 | TRBV27 | . | TRBJ1-2
CASSQEHRRGETQYF | TGCGCCAGCAGCCAAGAGCACCGGAGGGGGGAGACCCAGTACTTC | many | 15 | TRBV4-3 | . | TRBJ2-5
CATSREMSSGANVLTF | TGTGCCACCAGCAGAGAAATGAGCTCTGGGGCCAACGTCCTGACTTTC | . | 16 | TRBV15 | . | TRBJ2-6
CASKPAVVETQYF | TGTGCCAGCAAGCCCGCGGTGGTAGAGACCCAGTACTTC | . | 13 | TRBV6-2/TRBV6-3 | . | TRBJ2-5
CASSEGAGVDEQYF | TGTGCCAGCTCCGAAGGTGCGGGAGTAGACGAGCAGTACTTC | many | 14 | TRBV27 | TRBD2 | TRBJ2-7
CASSLARVNHEQYF | TGTGCCAGCAGTTTAGCCAGGGTAAACCACGAGCAGTACTTC | many | 14 | TRBV28 | . | TRBJ2-7
CAWSRAGGTEAFF | TGTGCCTGGAGTCGGGCAGGTGGGACTGAAGCTTTCTTT | once | 13 | TRBV30 | . | TRBJ1-1
CSARGTGDQETQYF | TGCAGTGCTCGGGGGACAGGAGATCAAGAGACCCAGTACTTC | . | 14 | TRBV20-1 | TRBD1 | TRBJ2-5
CATSRGGGQHHDQYF | TGTGCCACCAGCAGAGGTGGGGGACAGCACCACGACCAGTACTTC | few | 15 | TRBV15 | TRBD1 | TRBJ2-5
CASSYDPSGRPGELFF | TGTGCCAGCAGTTACGATCCTAGCGGGAGGCCCGGGGAGCTGTTTTTT | many | 16 | TRBV6-2/TRBV6-3 | TRBD2 | TRBJ2-2
CASSYSTSSAETQYF | TGTGCCAGCAGTTACTCAACTAGCTCGGCCGAGACCCAGTACTTC | . | 15 | TRBV6-5 | . | TRBJ2-5
CASSFGQAYEQYF | TGCGCCAGCAGCTTCGGACAGGCCTACGAGCAGTACTTC | many | 13 | TRBV5-1 | TRBD1 | TRBJ2-7
CASSLRGVAGELFF | TGTGCCAGCAGTTTACGCGGGGTGGCCGGGGAGCTGTTTTTT | few | 14 | TRBV27 | . | TRBJ2-2
CASSYSRDPYEQYF | TGTGCCAGCAGTTACTCACGGGACCCCTACGAGCAGTACTTC | few | 14 | TRBV6-5 | . | TRBJ2-7
CASSYGQGGYGYTF | TGTGCCAGCAGTTACGGGCAGGGGGGGTATGGCTACACCTTC | . | 14 | TRBV6-5 | TRBD1 | TRBJ1-2
CASSEHNQETQYF | TGTGCCAGCAGTGAACACAACCAAGAGACCCAGTACTTC | . | 13 | TRBV27 | . | TRBJ2-5
CASSPQGIHEQYF | TGTGCCAGCTCACCGCAGGGCATCCACGAGCAGTACTTC | . | 13 | TRBV18 | . | TRBJ2-7
CASSFGGGNTGELFF | TGTGCCAGCAGTTTTGGGGGGGGTAACACCGGGGAGCTGTTTTTT | many | 15 | TRBV12-3/TRBV12-4 | TRBD2 | TRBJ2-2
CASSSFNRVYEQYF | TGTGCCAGCAGCTCATTTAACAGGGTCTACGAGCAGTACTTC | many | 14 | TRBV7-2 | . | TRBJ2-7
CASSLALGSAIYEQYF | TGTGCCAGCAGCTTAGCACTCGGGTCCGCCATCTACGAGCAGTACTTC | many | 16 | TRBV7-2 | . | TRBJ2-7
CATSAGLSYEQYF | TGTGCCACCTCGGCAGGGCTTTCCTACGAGCAGTACTTC | once | 13 | TRBV28 | . | TRBJ2-7
CASSPDRYGYTF | TGTGCCAGCAGCCCCGATCGCTATGGCTACACCTTC | many | 12 | TRBV3-1 | . | TRBJ1-2
CASSRPDEHIQYF | TGTGCCAGCAGCCGCCCGGACGAGCACATTCAGTACTTC | many | 13 | TRBV28 | . | TRBJ2-4
CASSASGQLNQPQHF | TGTGCCAGCAGCGCCTCGGGACAGCTCAATCAGCCCCAGCATTTT | many | 15 | TRBV9 | TRBD1 | TRBJ1-5
CASRISTSGDGELFF | TGCGCCAGCCGAATAAGCACTAGCGGTGACGGGGAGCTGTTTTTT | many | 15 | TRBV5-1 | TRBD2 | TRBJ2-2
CASSLRRRIGTEQYF | TGTGCCAGCAGTTTGAGGCGGCGGATTGGCACCGAGCAGTACTTC | . | 15 | TRBV12-3/TRBV12-4 | . | TRBJ2-7